This TCR beta chain was retrieved from a study of blood T cell repertoires in COVID-19 (dated by TCRdb to about 2020). Concerning the study at large: The collaborator samples originated in the United States, Italy and Spain and spanned the acute and convalescent phases of COVID-19. The repertoires were released in a freely available public database intended as a resource for research on the immune response to SARS-CoV-2. Samples were obtained from the ongoing ImmuneRACE study (first 160 participants) and from over 1,000 subjects provided by 6 global collaborators. The prospective study material was composed of cDNA or gDNA derived from T cells, B-cell-depleted T cells, or PBMCs. Sample metadata almost always included a de-identified subject ID, COVID-19 status, age in years and sex. Where available, HLA class I and class II types were obtained from metadata supplied by the sample provider rather than from assay-based typing. Deeply sampled blood TCRbeta repertoires from subjects exposed to, actively infected with, or recovered from COVID-19 were included in the dataset. The paper's findings and limits, for the study overall: How much clinical and demographic metadata was included differed by source and by participant, and the metadata was provided uncurated.

Trimming removed 0 bases from V and 4 bases from J; the gene matches leave 9 bases unexplained. Sequences SGDLS (CDR1) and YYNGEE (CDR2) are obtained from the germline V gene. The CDR3 contains 16 residues, cysteine and phenylalanine counted. Only the CDR3 region is kept as DNA, spanning 48 bases read in frame from base 1. With respect to this clone: No cognate antigen has been identified for it. No quality values exist for individual bases; no much larger clone is one base distant.

TCRbeta CDR3 regions were amplified from genomic DNA using the immunoSEQ Assay, a bias-controlled multiplex PCR. Per the original workflow: Nucleated cell counts per sample were estimated from amplification of reference gene primers within the assay. Sequence reads were collapsed and filtered to measure the absolute abundance of every unique TCRbeta CDR3 rearrangement. For each sample, productive Simpson clonality was calculated as the square root of Simpson's diversity index over productive rearrangements. What TCRdb holds here is the immuneACCESS table cut down to in-frame rearrangements. Part of the clones is not present; checked against another copy, under half of the missing clones reflect an unresolved V gene, and the others are unexplained. Clone size and the V and J calls come from that table; the DNA yielded D and trimming. Within this sample are some 48,000 clones, with around 83% of them counted one time only. Of the sample, approximately 5.2% is held by the ten largest clones.

Collaborating institutions collected whole blood in K2EDTA tubes following their own protocols. For TCRbeta analysis, collaborator samples were shipped as frozen whole blood, as isolated PBMCs, or as DNA extracted from either sample type. Sequenced input: peripheral blood. The TCR sequence derives from a human donor in a cohort sampled during active COVID-19. The chain joins TRBV9 to TRBJ2-5, with 7 junctional bases fitting TRBD1. CDR3 loop: CASSVGIQGKGETQYF. The DNA sequence follows: TGTGCCAGCAGCGTAGGAATACAGGGGAAAGGAGAGACCCAGTACTTC.